This TCR beta chain was retrieved from a study of post-analysis software for immune sequencing data. V dropped 0 bases and J dropped 4 bases, with 13 bases sitting between them. Germline assignment: CDR1 ENHRY and CDR2 SYGVKD. This CDR3 is built from 15 residues. The TCR beta cDNA libraries carried unique molecular identifiers. Each batch of about 0.95 to 11 million T cells produced 490,000 or so cDNA molecules. TCRdb passed the PCR reads through MiXCR, listing each CDR3 protein once. The table records about 540,000 distinct CDR3 sequences, 30% to 40% of them present only once. In this sample, this clonotype turned up a few times. What it recognizes is unknown. General study results and limits: When patients were compared with controls, 4 or 5 TRBV segments were more frequent, TRBV5-6, TRBV5-1 and TRBV20-1 among them. The normalized Chao1 diversity of multiple sclerosis patients was significantly lower than that of controls.

The receptor was derived from a girl aged 2-17 years with multiple sclerosis. The V gene is TRBV10-3, the J gene TRBJ2-7, with a tentative D call TRBD2 (6 bases). The source material was blood. CDR3 protein: CAISESRAGNYEQYF. The CDR3 nucleotides read TGTGCCATCAGTGAGTCGCGGGCGGGGAATTACGAGCAGTACTTC.